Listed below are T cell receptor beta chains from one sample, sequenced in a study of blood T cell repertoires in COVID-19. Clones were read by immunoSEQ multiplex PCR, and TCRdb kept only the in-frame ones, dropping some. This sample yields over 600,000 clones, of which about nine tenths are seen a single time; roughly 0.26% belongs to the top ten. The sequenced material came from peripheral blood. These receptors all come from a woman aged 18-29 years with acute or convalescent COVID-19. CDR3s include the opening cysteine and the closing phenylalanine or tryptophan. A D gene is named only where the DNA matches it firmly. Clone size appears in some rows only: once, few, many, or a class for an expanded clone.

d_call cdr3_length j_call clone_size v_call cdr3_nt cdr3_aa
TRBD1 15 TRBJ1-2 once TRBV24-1 TGTGCCACCAGCCACACAGGACAGGGGATAGATGGCTACACCTTC CATSHTGQGIDGYTF
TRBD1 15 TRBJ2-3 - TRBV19 TGTGCCAGTAGTTCTCGGACAGGGAGCACAGATACGCAGTATTTT CASSSRTGSTDTQYF
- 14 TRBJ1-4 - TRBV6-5 TGTGCCAGCAGTAACGGAGAGGTTTGGGAAAAACTGTTTTTT CASSNGEVWEKLFF
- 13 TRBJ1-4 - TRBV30 TGTGCCTGGAGTCTAGCTTGGGGAGAAAAACTGTTTTTT CAWSLAWGEKLFF
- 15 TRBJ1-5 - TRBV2 TGTGCCAGCCGTCCAGGCTCAATGCTTAATCAGCCCCAGCATTTT CASRPGSMLNQPQHF
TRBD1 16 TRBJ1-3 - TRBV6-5 TGTGCCAGCAGTTACTTCGGGACAGGGTCTGGAAACACCATATATTTT CASSYFGTGSGNTIYF
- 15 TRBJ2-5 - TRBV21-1 TGTGCCAGCAGCTCCGCCAGGGCTGGAAAAGAGACCCAGTACTTC CASSSARAGKETQYF
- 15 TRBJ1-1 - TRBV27 TGTGCCAGCAGTTTATCGGCCCCGGGGGGGGCTGAAGCTTTCTTT CASSLSAPGGAEAFF
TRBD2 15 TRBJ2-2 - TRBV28 TGTGCCAGCAGAGTCTGGGGGGGTGGCACCGGGGAGCTGTTTTTT CASRVWGGGTGELFF
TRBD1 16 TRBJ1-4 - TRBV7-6 TGTGCCAGCAGCCTAAGACCGGGACAGGGGGCCGAAAAACTGTTTTTT CASSLRPGQGAEKLFF
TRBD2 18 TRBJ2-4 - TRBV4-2 TGTGCCAGCAGCCAAGAACTAGCGGGGGGCCCTGTATCAAACATTCAGTACTTC CASSQELAGGPVSNIQYF
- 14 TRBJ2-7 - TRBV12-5 TGTGCTAGTGGTTTGTACAGCTCTTCCTACGAGCAGTACTTC CASGLYSSSYEQYF
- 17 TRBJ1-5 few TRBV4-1 TGCGCCAGCAGCCAAGACCCCTGGGAGAGGGGGAATCAGCCCCAGCATTTT CASSQDPWERGNQPQHF
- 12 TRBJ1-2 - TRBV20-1 TGCAGTGCTAGTAAGGGGGTCTATGGCTACACCTTC CSASKGVYGYTF